This T cell receptor (beta chain) was sequenced for a study of OX40 agonist ivuxolimab in advanced cancers. Sequenced by immunoSEQ multiplex PCR; TCRdb stores in-frame clones only, minus some. The repertoire holds tens of thousands of clones, roughly nine tenths seen once, with approximately 5% in the top ten. This CDR3 has 15 amino acids. Germline-derived CDR1 and CDR2 are MNHEY and SVGAGI. Trimming removed 8 bases at V and 2 bases at J, with 15 bases between. The sequencing here drew on CD4+ or CD8+ T cells sorted from blood, taken in a trial of the OX40 agonist ivuxolimab. The receptor comes from an adult with an advanced solid tumor such as melanoma, head and neck, liver or kidney cancer. The chain links TRBV6-5 to TRBJ2-2; D perhaps matches TRBD2 (6 bases). CDR3 DNA: TGTGCCAGCCGTCAGCAGCGGGCAAACACCGGGGAGCTGTTTTTT. This gives the protein CASRQQRANTGELFF.